This TCR beta chain emerged from a study of blood T cell repertoires in COVID-19. About the research overall: The samples span acute and convalescent COVID-19 from the United States, Italy and Spain. The analysed material was cDNA or gDNA that came from T cells, B-cell-depleted T cells, or PBMCs.

This clone has only a few counts. Seattle's enrolled individuals joined amid active infection and were then monitored longitudinally. Study processing details: Reference gene primer amplification in the assay estimated nucleated cell counts. Produced via immunoSEQ multiplex PCR; TCRdb's table is partial and in-frame only. That table supplies the V and J calls and clone size; D and trimming were determined from the DNA. Among 150,000 or so clones listed, around 89% were seen once. Source material: peripheral blood. The receptor was derived from a man younger than 35 with COVID-19, enrolled during active disease.

CDR3 sequence reads: CASSLGRIGGDEQFF. CDR3 in DNA: TGTGCCAGCAGCTTAGGTCGTATTGGTGGAGATGAGCAGTTCTTC. The chain employs TRBV11-3 and TRBJ2-1; no definite D call. Per the germline V gene, CDR1 is SGHNT and CDR2 is YENEEA. The V gene lost 1 base and the J gene lost 8 bases, with 15 bases spanning the gap. The CDR3 extends over 15 amino acids.